One sample yielded the 21 T cell receptor beta chains listed below, sequenced in a study of blood T cells in healthy people across ages. Together with a sample-barcoded 5' primer, a J-beta primer mix was included in a second PCR lasting about 7 to 12 cycles. TCRdb re-called the 5' RACE reads through MiXCR, storing one row per CDR3 protein. The sample consists of more than 1,400,000 distinct CDR3 sequences, around 42% of them appearing once. Sequenced material: blood. The receptors come from a woman aged 18-35 years in good health.

This clonotype is a singleton in its sample. DNA for the CDR3: TGCAGTGCCCCGGAATACTACAGTGCTAGCACAGATACGCAGTATTTT. This gives the protein CSAPEYYSASTDTQYF. The chain has TRBV20-1 and TRBJ2-3; D ambiguous. The germline V and J ends were trimmed by 6 bases and 0 bases, with 19 bases remaining between them. Germline-derived CDR1 and CDR2 are DFQATT and SNEGSKA (reference sequence). The CDR3 sequence is 16 residues long.

This chain links TRBV4-2 with TRBJ1-2, with a tentative D call TRBD1 (6 bases). Trimming took off 6 bases at V and 6 bases at J, with 17 bases between the two ends. Germline V CDR1 and CDR2: LGHNA, YNFKEQ. The CDR3 consists of 14 residues. The CDR3 protein is CASRYREREDGYTF. The CDR3 nucleotides read TGTGCCAGCAGGTACAGGGAAAGGGAGGATGGCTACACCTTC.

As to this clonotype: One end of the junction is discordant with germline, which a read error may explain. The chain employs TRBV12-3 or TRBV12-4 and TRBJ2-5; no firm D call. The CDR3 loop spans 16 amino acids. CDR3 bases: TGTACCAGCAGTCGACGGACCCCTAGGGACCAAGAGACCCAGTACTTC. It specifies CTSSRRTPRDQETQYF.

This clonotype came up once. J is TRBJ2-1 and V is TRBV9; D is perhaps TRBD1 (5 bases). The DNA end lines up better with TRBJ2-7; the J call may be wrong. CDR3 length: 15 amino acids. Germline CDR1 and CDR2: SGDLS and YYNGEE. The CDR3 loop reads CASSSQGNSYNEQYF. DNA of the CDR3: TGTGCCAGCAGCTCTCAGGGCAACTCCTACAATGAGCAGTACTTC.

There are many counts of this clonotype. This sequence joins TRBV5-6 and TRBJ1-2; 9 positions agree with TRBD1. The CDR3 spans 14 residues. The ends lost 5 bases at V and 4 bases at J; junction bases unmatched: 6. Germline assignment: CDR1 SGHDT and CDR2 YYEEEE. The CDR3 DNA reads TGTGCCAGCAGTCCACGGACAGGGGTCTATGGCTACACCTTC. Amino acid sequence: CASSPRTGVYGYTF. The whole variable domain, filled in from reference TRBV5-6 and TRBJ1-2, reads DAGVTQSPTHLIKTRGQQVTLRCSPKSGHDTVSWYQQALGQGPQFIFQYYEEEERQRGNFPDRFSGHQFPNYSSELNVNALLLGDSALYLCASSPRTGVYGYTFGSGTRLTVV.

CDR3 sequence (DNA): TGCGCCAGCAGCCAGGGAACGGGGGACTCTAGCACAGATACGCAGTATTTT. Encoded protein: CASSQGTGDSSTDTQYF. This sequence joins TRBV5-1 and TRBJ2-3; TRBD2 might be the D (6 bases). V lost 4 bases and J lost 0, with 18 bases in between. Germline lookup yields CDR1 SGHRS and CDR2 YFSETQ. The CDR3 sequence is 17 residues long.

The chain is built from TRBV6-5 and TRBJ2-7; perhaps TRBD1 as D (5 bases). Trimming took 2 bases from V and 4 from J, leaving 15 bases between them. Germline V gene data show CDR1 as MNHEY and CDR2 as SVGAGI. This CDR3 contains 15 residues. Here the CDR3 reads CASSYARQSPYEQYF. The CDR3 nucleotides read TGTGCCAGCAGTTACGCCCGACAGTCGCCTTACGAGCAGTACTTC.

The gene calls are TRBV2 and TRBJ1-2; D perhaps matches TRBD1 (6 bases). The V gene's germline CDR1 is SNHLY and CDR2 FYNNEI. The CDR3 consists of 15 residues. V was pared by 4 bases and J by 5 bases, with 17 bases between. The CDR3 reads CASSGGQSTFYGYTF. The CDR3 nucleotides are TGTGCCAGCAGTGGTGGACAGTCGACCTTTTATGGCTACACCTTC.

The chain recombines TRBV20-1 with TRBJ2-1; weak D call: TRBD2 (6 bases). Germline V CDR1 and CDR2: DFQATT, SNEGSKA (reference sequence). Trimming left V 2 bases short and J 8 bases short, with 22 bases between. The CDR3 spans 16 residues. As DNA, the CDR3 is TGCAGTGCTAGATCCTCGGGGGTTTGGACTGTTGATGAGCAGTTCTTC. Amino acid sequence: CSARSSGVWTVDEQFF.

The V call is TRBV12-3 or TRBV12-4, the J call TRBJ2-1; 11 nucleotides match TRBD2. This CDR3 comprises 16 residues. V lost 6 bases and J lost 7; bases outside the gene matches: 11. The CDR3 reads CASRGTGTSGLNEQFF. DNA for the CDR3: TGTGCCAGCAGGGGTACCGGGACTAGCGGCCTAAATGAGCAGTTCTTC.

The chain combines TRBV6-1 with TRBJ2-5; 11 bases are a match to TRBD2. The J call is uncertain, as TRBJ2-7 better fits the DNA end. The V gene's germline CDR1 is MNHNS and CDR2 SASEGT. The CDR3 consists of 16 residues. CDR3 region: CASSQVSGRGVVEQYF. DNA of the CDR3: TGTGCCAGCAGCCAAGTTAGCGGGAGGGGGGTCGTCGAGCAGTACTTC.

This clonotype has a handful of counts. The V and J genes are TRBV20-1 and TRBJ1-2; 7 bases align to TRBD1. Germline V gene sequence: CDR1 DFQATT, CDR2 SNEGSKA (reference sequence). The CDR3 has 13 amino acids. V dropped 4 bases and J dropped 1; count of bases not matched to a gene: 3. In DNA, the CDR3 is TGCAGTGCTATCCGACAGGGTAACTATGGCTACACCTTC. Its translation: CSAIRQGNYGYTF.

The CDR3 bases are TGTGCCAGCAGCAATGACAGGGGGCTGTACGAGCAGTACTTC. Protein product: CASSNDRGLYEQYF. The rearrangement uses TRBV27 and TRBJ2-7, with 10 nucleotides matching TRBD1. CDR3 length: 14 residues. V lost 6 bases to trimming and J lost 4 bases; unmatched junction nucleotides: 6. Germline V lookup: CDR1 MNHEY, CDR2 SMNVEV (reference sequence).

The V gene is TRBV20-1, the J gene TRBJ1-2; D unresolved. CDR1 and CDR2 from the germline V gene are DFQATT and SNEGSKA (reference sequence). There are 13 residues in the CDR3. Trimming took off 5 bases at V and 2 bases at J, with 12 bases between the two ends. The CDR3 loop reads CSAPRTLNYGYTF. The CDR3 coding sequence is TGCAGTGCTCCACGGACGTTAAACTATGGCTACACCTTC.

This chain links TRBV29-1 with TRBJ2-7, with 15 positions matching TRBD2. This CDR3 has 17 amino acids. Germline CDR1 and CDR2: SQVTM and ANQGSEA. Germline trimming cut 0 bases from V and 3 bases from J; bases unmatched to any gene: 6. The CDR3 sequence is CSVEDGGTSGGLYEQYF. The CDR3 bases are TGCAGCGTTGAAGATGGGGGGACTAGCGGGGGGCTCTACGAGCAGTACTTC.

This clonotype has a handful of counts. The chain joins TRBV6-6 to TRBJ2-7, with 11 bases identical to TRBD2. Germline values: CDR1 MNHNY, CDR2 SVGAGI (reference sequence). The CDR3 extends over 15 amino acids. V was clipped by 7 bases and J by 2 bases; unmatched bases: 7. As DNA, the CDR3 is TGTGCCAGCACCGGACTAGCGGGTGCCCCCTACGAGCAGTACTTC. Translated, it gives CASTGLAGAPYEQYF.

In regard to this clonotype: Compared with germline, one end of the junction differs, possibly owing to a read error. J is TRBJ1-2 and V is TRBV6-5, with a weak D call TRBD1 (5 bases). Germline loops: CDR1 MNHEY, CDR2 SVGAGI. The length of the CDR3 is 15 residues. The CDR3 DNA follows: TGTGCCAGCAGTTCTCAGGGCCTCGGGGACTATGGCTGCACCTTC. The encoded protein is CASSSQGLGDYGCTF.

This clonotype was counted between two and nine times. The CDR3: CASRGQGRNEQFF. CDR3 in DNA: TGCGCCAGCAGGGGACAGGGTAGGAATGAGCAGTTCTTC. The J gene is TRBJ2-1, the V gene TRBV5-1, with 9 bases that match TRBD1. This CDR3 contains 13 residues. The germline V gene has CDR1 SGHRS and CDR2 YFSETQ. V dropped 5 bases and J dropped 7; count of bases not matched to a gene: 4.

The chain links TRBV4-1 to TRBJ2-7; 10 nucleotides agree with TRBD1. This CDR3 has 15 residues. Germline V gene lookup returns CDR1 MGHRA and CDR2 YSYEKL. Germline trimming cut 0 bases from V and 4 bases from J; bases unmatched to any gene: 3. The chain's CDR3 is CASSQDRDRGYEQYF. The DNA of the CDR3 is TGCGCCAGCAGCCAAGACCGGGACAGGGGTTACGAGCAGTACTTC.

This clonotype was observed a handful of times. This chain links TRBV2 with TRBJ2-7; 7 positions agree with TRBD1. This CDR3 has 13 amino acids. V dropped 8 bases and J dropped 6; count of bases not matched to a gene: 10. Germline-derived CDR1 and CDR2 are SNHLY and FYNNEI. The CDR3 sequence: CASRVQGDGEQYF. CDR3 nucleotide sequence: TGTGCCAGCCGTGTGCAGGGGGACGGCGAGCAGTACTTC.

V is TRBV9 and J is TRBJ2-5; D is unclear. The DNA end is a closer match to TRBJ2-1, so the J assignment may be wrong. This CDR3 region has 15 residues. The germline CDR1 and CDR2 sequences are SGDLS and YYNGEE. The CDR3 DNA follows: TGTGCCAGCAGCGTAAGCCCGGCGGACCAAGAGACCCAGTTCTTC. It translates to CASSVSPADQETQFF.